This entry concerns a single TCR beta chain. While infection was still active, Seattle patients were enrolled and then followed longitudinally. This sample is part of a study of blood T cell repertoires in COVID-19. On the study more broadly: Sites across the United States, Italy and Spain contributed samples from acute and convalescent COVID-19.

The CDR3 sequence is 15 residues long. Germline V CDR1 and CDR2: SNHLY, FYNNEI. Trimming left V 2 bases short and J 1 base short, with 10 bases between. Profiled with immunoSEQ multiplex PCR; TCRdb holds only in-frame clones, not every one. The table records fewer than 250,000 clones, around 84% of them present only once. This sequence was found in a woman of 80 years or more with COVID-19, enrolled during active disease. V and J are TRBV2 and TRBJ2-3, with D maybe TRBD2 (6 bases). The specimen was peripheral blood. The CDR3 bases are TGTGCCAGCAGTGAACAGGGAGGCCGCACAGATACGCAGTATTTT. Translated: CASSEQGGRTDTQYF.